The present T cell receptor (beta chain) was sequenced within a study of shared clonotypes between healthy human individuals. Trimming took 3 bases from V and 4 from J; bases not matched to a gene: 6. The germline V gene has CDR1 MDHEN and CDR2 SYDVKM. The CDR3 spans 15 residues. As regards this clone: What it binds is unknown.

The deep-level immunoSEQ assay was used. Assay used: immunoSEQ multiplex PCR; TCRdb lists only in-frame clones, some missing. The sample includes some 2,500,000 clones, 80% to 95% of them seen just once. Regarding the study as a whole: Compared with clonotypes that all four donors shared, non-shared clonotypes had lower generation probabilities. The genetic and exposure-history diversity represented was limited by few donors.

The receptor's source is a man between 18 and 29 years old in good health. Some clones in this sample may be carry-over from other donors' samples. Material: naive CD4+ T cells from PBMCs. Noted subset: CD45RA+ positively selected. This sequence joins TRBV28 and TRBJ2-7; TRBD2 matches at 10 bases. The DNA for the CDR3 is TGTGCCAGCAGTTTCTCCCTAGCGGGAGTTTACGAGCAGTACTTC. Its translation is CASSFSLAGVYEQYF.